This T cell receptor (beta chain) was sequenced in a study of cytomegalovirus exposure and HLA in healthy donors. Points on this clone: What it binds is unknown.

J was trimmed by 2 bases and V by 2 bases; bases with no gene match: 6. Germline-derived CDR1 and CDR2 are SGHKS and YYEKEE (reference sequence). CDR3 length: 17 residues. The PCR employed 60 Vbeta primers together with 13 Jbeta primers. The assay was immunoSEQ multiplex PCR, and TCRdb's table has in-frame clones only and misses some. In the table there are 100,000 to 150,000 clones, 65% to 75% of which are singletons. Whole-study findings and limits: Further analysis was carried out later, and it showed several of the most significant clusters appearing linked to common viral pathogens.

This TCR derives from a man aged 35 to 55 in good health and CMV-seropositive. The chain couples TRBV5-5 to TRBJ2-2; the match to TRBD2 covers 10 bases. The specimen sequenced was PBMCs. The CDR3 loop reads CASSFASGGANTGELFF. The CDR3 DNA sequence: TGTGCCAGCAGCTTCGCTAGCGGGGGAGCTAACACCGGGGAGCTGTTTTTT.